This TCR beta chain is from a study of blood T cell repertoires in COVID-19 (dated by TCRdb to about 2020). With regard to the full study: Collaborator samples came from the United States, Italy and Spain and covered acute and convalescent phases of COVID-19. Where available, HLA class I and class II types were taken from metadata supplied by the sample provider and were not determined by assay-based typing. The prospective study material was composed of cDNA or gDNA derived from T cells, B-cell-depleted T cells, or PBMCs. Deeply sampled blood TCRbeta repertoires from subjects exposed to, actively infected with, or recovered from COVID-19 were included in the dataset. The repertoires were released in a freely available public database meant as a resource for research on the immune response to SARS-CoV-2. The samples were drawn from the first 160 participants of the ongoing ImmuneRACE study and from 950 to 1,500 subjects provided by 6 global collaborators. Nearly every sample came with metadata listing a de-identified subject ID, COVID-19 status, age in years and sex.

Paper-wide results and their limitations: The amount of clinical and demographic metadata varied by source and participant and was provided uncurated.

In the prospective study, participants were about 18 to 95 years old, resided in 24 geographic areas of the United States, and were enrolled through a virtual design. Cohort assignment in the prospective study relied on participant-reported clinical history from a screening survey and a study questionnaire. Recovered participants in ImmuneRACE Cohort 3 were defined by two consecutive negative NP/OP PCR tests, clearance by a healthcare professional, or resolution of symptoms. In the prospective study, whole blood, serum and a nasopharyngeal or oropharyngeal swab were collected from each participant by mobile phlebotomists. Participants in the prospective study had the option to provide additional blood draws and questionnaires over a roughly 2-month period. Blood samples from the prospective study were shipped frozen or at room temperature prior to DNA extraction. Comment on this clone: The clone's antigen remains unknown. No much larger clone is present one base from it, and per-base qualities are unavailable.

TCRbeta CDR3 regions were amplified from genomic DNA using the immunoSEQ Assay, a bias-controlled multiplex PCR. In the original analysis: The number of nucleated cells in each sample was estimated from the amplification of reference gene primers within the assay. To quantify the absolute abundance of each unique TCRbeta CDR3 rearrangement, sequence reads were collapsed and filtered. For each sample, productive Simpson clonality was calculated by taking the square root of Simpson's diversity index across productive rearrangements. TCRdb re-hosts the immuneACCESS table, in-frame sequences only. Its copies lack some clones; in the studies checked, an unresolved V gene accounts for under half of them, and the cause for the rest is not known. The D gene and trimming were derived from the DNA, and the V and J assignments and clone size from that table. The table for this sample lists about 300,000 clones; approximately 90% of them were counted only once. The ten largest clones represent 8.5% to 12% of the sample.

The CDR3, from cysteine to phenylalanine, totals 16 residues. Kept here is only the CDR3 DNA, which spans 48 bases and is read in frame from base 1. V loses 3 bases of germline sequence and J loses 3 bases, and the interval between the two ends is 17 bases. The germline V gene encodes CDR1 LNHDA and CDR2 SQIVND (reference sequence). Sequencing was done on a sample of PBMCs or T cells enriched from blood (not recorded which). This chain joins TRBV19 to TRBJ1-1; there is no confident call for the D gene. The clonotype was recovered from a woman between 18 and 29 years old who had recovered from COVID-19. The CDR3 loop reads CASSMERVWVDTEAFF. The nucleotide sequence reads TGTGCCAGTAGTATGGAGAGGGTATGGGTCGACACTGAAGCTTTCTTT.